The T cell receptor (beta chain) described here comes from a study of shared clonotypes between healthy human individuals. Study-level information: The plates for each donor numbered three CD4 naive, three CD4 memory, two CD8 naive and one CD8 memory. Regarding the study as a whole: With few donors, the genetic and exposure-history diversity represented was limited.

CDR1 and CDR2 from the germline V gene are LGHNA and YNFKEQ. Trimming shortened V by 2 bases and J by 1 base, and 7 bases separated the two germline ends. This CDR3 contains 14 residues. Note on this clone: Its target is unknown.

Profiled with immunoSEQ multiplex PCR; TCRdb holds only in-frame clones, not every one. The data contain 600,000 to 750,000 clones, approximately 72% of them singletons. The receptor was derived from a woman aged 30 to 39 in good health. V is TRBV4-2 and J is TRBJ2-3; D is possibly TRBD1 (6 bases). Sequenced input: memory CD4+ T cells sorted from blood. Subset in this sample: CD45RA-negative fraction. CDR3 sequence (DNA): TGTGCCAGCAGCCAAAGACAGGGCACAGATACGCAGTATTTT. Translation gives CASSQRQGTDTQYF.